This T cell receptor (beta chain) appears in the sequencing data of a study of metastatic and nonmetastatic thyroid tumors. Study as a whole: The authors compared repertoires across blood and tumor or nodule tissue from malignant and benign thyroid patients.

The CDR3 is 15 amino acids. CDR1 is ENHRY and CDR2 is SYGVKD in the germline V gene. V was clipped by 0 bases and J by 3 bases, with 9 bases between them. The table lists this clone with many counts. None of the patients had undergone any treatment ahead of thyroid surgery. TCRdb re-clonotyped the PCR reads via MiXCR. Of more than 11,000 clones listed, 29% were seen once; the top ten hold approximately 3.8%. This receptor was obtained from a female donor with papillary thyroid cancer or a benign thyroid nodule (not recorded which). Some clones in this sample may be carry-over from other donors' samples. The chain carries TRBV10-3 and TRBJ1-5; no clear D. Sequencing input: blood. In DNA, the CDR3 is TGTGCCATCAGTGAGTCAGCAGGCACCAATCAGCCCCAGCATTTT. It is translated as CAISESAGTNQPQHF.